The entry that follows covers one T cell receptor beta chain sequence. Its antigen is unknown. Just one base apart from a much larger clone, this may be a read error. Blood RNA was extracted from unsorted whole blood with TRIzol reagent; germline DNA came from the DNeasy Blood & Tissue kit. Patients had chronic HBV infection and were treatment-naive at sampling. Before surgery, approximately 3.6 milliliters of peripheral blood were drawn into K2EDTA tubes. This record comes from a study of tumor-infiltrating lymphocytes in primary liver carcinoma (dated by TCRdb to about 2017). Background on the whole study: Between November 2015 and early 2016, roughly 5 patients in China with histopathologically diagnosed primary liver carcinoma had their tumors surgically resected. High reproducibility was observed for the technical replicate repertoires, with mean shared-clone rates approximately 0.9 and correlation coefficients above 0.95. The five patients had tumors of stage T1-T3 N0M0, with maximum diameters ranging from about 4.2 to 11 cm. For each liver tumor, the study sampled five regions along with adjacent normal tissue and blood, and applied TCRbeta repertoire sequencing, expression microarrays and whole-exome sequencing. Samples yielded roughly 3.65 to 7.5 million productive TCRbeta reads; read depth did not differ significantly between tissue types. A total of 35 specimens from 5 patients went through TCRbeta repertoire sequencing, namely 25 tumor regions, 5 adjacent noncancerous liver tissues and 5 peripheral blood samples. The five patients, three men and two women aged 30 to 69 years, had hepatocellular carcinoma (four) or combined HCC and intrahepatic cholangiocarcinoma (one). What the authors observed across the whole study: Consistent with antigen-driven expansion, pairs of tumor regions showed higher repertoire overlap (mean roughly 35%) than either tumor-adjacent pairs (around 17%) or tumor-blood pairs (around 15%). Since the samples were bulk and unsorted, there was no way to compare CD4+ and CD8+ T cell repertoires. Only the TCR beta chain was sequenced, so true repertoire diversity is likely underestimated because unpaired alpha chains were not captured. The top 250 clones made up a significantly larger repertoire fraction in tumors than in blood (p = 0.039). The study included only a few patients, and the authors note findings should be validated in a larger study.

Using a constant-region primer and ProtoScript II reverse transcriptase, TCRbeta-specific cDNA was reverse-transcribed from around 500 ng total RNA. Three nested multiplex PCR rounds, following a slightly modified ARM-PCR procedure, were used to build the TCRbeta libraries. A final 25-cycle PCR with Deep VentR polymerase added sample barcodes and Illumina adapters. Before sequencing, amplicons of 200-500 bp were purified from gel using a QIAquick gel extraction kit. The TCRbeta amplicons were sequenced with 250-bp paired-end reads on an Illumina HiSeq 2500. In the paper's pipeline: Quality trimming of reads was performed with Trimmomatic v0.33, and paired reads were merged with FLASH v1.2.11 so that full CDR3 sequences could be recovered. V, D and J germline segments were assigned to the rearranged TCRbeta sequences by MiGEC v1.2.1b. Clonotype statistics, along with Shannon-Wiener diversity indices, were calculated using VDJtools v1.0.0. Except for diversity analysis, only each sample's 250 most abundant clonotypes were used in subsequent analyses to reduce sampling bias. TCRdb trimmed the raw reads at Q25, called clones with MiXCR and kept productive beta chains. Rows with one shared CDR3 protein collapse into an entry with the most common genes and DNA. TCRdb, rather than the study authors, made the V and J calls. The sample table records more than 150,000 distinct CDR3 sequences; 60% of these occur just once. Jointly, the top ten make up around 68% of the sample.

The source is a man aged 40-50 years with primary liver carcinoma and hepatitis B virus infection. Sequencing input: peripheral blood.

The sequence in DNA is TGTGCCAGCAGCTTAGGAGGCTCTACCTCCACAGATACGCAGTATTTT. The translation is CASSLGGSTSTDTQYF. This chain joins TRBV11-2 to TRBJ2-3, with no reliable assignment of the D segment. V was cut back by 1 base and J by 2 bases, leaving a gap of 13 bases between them. In the germline V gene, CDR1 corresponds to SGHAT and CDR2 to FQNNGV. Measured from the cysteine to the phenylalanine, the CDR3 is 16 residues long. The CDR3 DNA has 48 bases and is translated from base 1.